The entry below describes one TCR beta chain. Together with a sample-barcoded 5' primer, a J-beta primer mix was included in a second PCR lasting roughly 6 to 12 cycles. In TCRdb, the 5' RACE reads were re-called with MiXCR into one record per CDR3 protein. In the table there are approximately 940,000 distinct CDR3 sequences, approximately 49% of which are singletons. V lost 3 bases and J lost 1, with 4 bases in between. Germline loops: CDR1 LGHNA, CDR2 YSLEER. The CDR3 covers 14 residues. Every donor provided around 9.5 milliliters of peripheral blood. At least 6.5 million PBMCs were isolated per sample. The sample originates from a study of blood T cells in healthy people across ages.

This chain joins TRBV4-3 and TRBJ2-6; no clear D. The receptor comes from a man younger than 40 in good health. Sequencing was done on a sample of blood. DNA for the CDR3: TGCGCCAGCAGCCACGATTCTGGGGCCAACGTCCTGACTTTC. It specifies CASSHDSGANVLTF.